Listed below are T cell receptor beta chains from one sample, sequenced in a study of shared clonotypes between healthy human individuals. Method: immunoSEQ multiplex PCR; TCRdb's copy keeps in-frame clones and lacks some. The data hold about 700,000 clones, with roughly 70% observed a single time. Input material: memory CD4+ T cells sorted from blood. Every receptor here comes from a woman between 25 and 40 years old in good health. Both conserved end residues are part of each CDR3. Fields, in order: clone size, V gene, J gene, CDR3 length, D gene, CDR3 DNA, CDR3 protein. D genes are given only for firm matches. A row's size may be missing; if present it is once, few, many or a size class.

>few|TRBV7-9|TRBJ2-5|12|-
TGTGCCAGCAGCCAAGGGGTTCCGACCCAGTACTTC
CASSQGVPTQYF
>-|TRBV6-1|TRBJ2-7|11|-
TGTGCCAGCAGCACGGGGTACGAGCAGTACTTC
CASSTGYEQYF
>-|TRBV10-1|TRBJ2-3|17|TRBD1
TGCGCCAGCAGTGACCGGATCCCGGGACAGGGACCAGATACGCAGTATTTT
CASSDRIPGQGPDTQYF
>once|TRBV19|TRBJ2-7|16|TRBD2
TGTGCCAGTAGTACACCGGGGGGCGGGAGGAAGTACGAGCAGTACTTC
CASSTPGGGRKYEQYF
>-|TRBV28|TRBJ2-3|16|-
TGTGCCAGCAGTTTAGGGGTCTCGGAGAGCACAGATACGCAGTATTTT
CASSLGVSESTDTQYF
>-|TRBV27|TRBJ2-1|15|TRBD2
TGTGCCAGCAGTTTTAGGGCTAGCGGGAGTAATGAGCAGTTCTTC
CASSFRASGSNEQFF
>-|TRBV29-1|TRBJ1-5|14|-
TGCAGTCCGAATGGAGGGGGGGGCAATCAGCCCCAGCATTTT
CSPNGGGGNQPQHF
>-|TRBV6-5|TRBJ2-2|15|-
TGTGCCAGCAGTTCCAACACCCGCCCCACCGGGGAGCTGTTTTTT
CASSSNTRPTGELFF
>once|TRBV7-6|TRBJ2-1|15|-
TGTGCCAGCAGCTTATTGCCAAGCTCCTACAATGAGCAGTTCTTC
CASSLLPSSYNEQFF
>-|TRBV5-5|TRBJ1-4|18|-
TGTGCCAGCAGCTTGGTGGGCAGATCAAACGCAACTAATGAAAAACTGTTTTTT
CASSLVGRSNATNEKLFF
>-|TRBV5-1|TRBJ2-1|12|-
TGCGCCAGCAGCTTGGCCAGGAATGAGCAGTTCTTC
CASSLARNEQFF
>-|TRBV5-1|TRBJ1-4|14|TRBD1
TGCGCCAGCAGCTTACGGACAGGGAATGAAAAACTGTTTTTT
CASSLRTGNEKLFF
>-|TRBV11-2|TRBJ2-3|16|-
TGTGCCAGCAGCGCGCTCGATAGTGCGATTCCAGATACGCAGTATTTT
CASSALDSAIPDTQYF
>-|TRBV5-1|TRBJ2-4|13|TRBD2
TGCGCCAGCAGCTTGGGGAGCGGGAGCATTCAGTACTTC
CASSLGSGSIQYF
>-|TRBV5-1|TRBJ2-5|16|TRBD2
TGCGCCAGCAGCCCCGGACTAGCGGGAAGTCAAGAGACCCAGTACTTC
CASSPGLAGSQETQYF
>-|TRBV27|TRBJ2-7|12|-
TGTGCCAGCAGTTTTTGGAACTACGAGCAGTACTTC
CASSFWNYEQYF
>-|TRBV2|TRBJ1-2|13|-
TGTGCCAGCAACCGACAGGAAGGCTATGGCTACACCTTC
CASNRQEGYGYTF
>-|TRBV4-2|TRBJ2-7|16|TRBD2
TGTGCCAGCAGCCAAGACAGCGGGAGTGATGCCTACGAGCAGTACTTC
CASSQDSGSDAYEQYF
>-|TRBV6-4|TRBJ2-1|13|-
TGTGCCAGCAGTGCCCAACGGAGAGATGAGCAGTTCTTC
CASSAQRRDEQFF
>-|TRBV5-1|TRBJ2-7|16|TRBD2
TGCGCCAGCAGCTTGTCAACACTAGCGGGAGTGGATGAGCAGTACTTC
CASSLSTLAGVDEQYF
>-|TRBV28|TRBJ1-2|11|-
TGTGCCAGCAGGCTGGATTATGGCTACACCTTC
CASRLDYGYTF
>-|TRBV5-1|TRBJ2-3|17|TRBD2
TGCGCCAGCAGCTTGGGTCAACTAGCGGGAGTGGCAGATACGCAGTATTTT
CASSLGQLAGVADTQYF
>once|TRBV28|TRBJ2-1|14|TRBD2
TGTGCCAGCAGTGGAGCGGGATCGAACAATGAGCAGTTCTTC
CASSGAGSNNEQFF
>few|TRBV14|TRBJ2-1|17|-
TGTGCCAGCAGCCAAGATCTAGGGCGGGTTCGCTACAATGAGCAGTTCTTC
CASSQDLGRVRYNEQFF
>-|TRBV9|TRBJ2-7|15|TRBD2
TGTGCCAGCAGCTCCTTAGCGGGAGGGCCTAACGAGCAGTACTTC
CASSSLAGGPNEQYF
>many|TRBV30|TRBJ2-7|11|-
TGTGCCTGGACGACCTCCTACGAGCAGTACTTC
CAWTTSYEQYF
>-|TRBV19|TRBJ1-2|15|-
TGTGCCAGTAGTATAGATCGGGGAGAGAACTATGGCTACACCTTC
CASSIDRGENYGYTF
>-|TRBV6-1|TRBJ2-7|14|-
TGTGCCAGCACCCCCAGAGCAGAATCCTACGAGCAGTACTTC
CASTPRAESYEQYF
>many|TRBV2|TRBJ2-2|14|TRBD2
TGTGCCAGCCTTAGCGGGGGTAACACCGGGGAGCTGTTTTTT
CASLSGGNTGELFF
>-|TRBV19|TRBJ1-5|14|-
TGTGCCAGTAGTACGCCTAGGAATGGTCAGCCCCAGCATTTT
CASSTPRNGQPQHF
>-|TRBV30|TRBJ2-5|12|-
TGTGCCTGGAGTCTGTACCAAGAGACCCAGTACTTC
CAWSLYQETQYF
>-|TRBV30|TRBJ1-2|12|TRBD1
TGTGCCTGGGCGACAGGGGGGAAAGGCTACACCTTC
CAWATGGKGYTF
>-|TRBV30|TRBJ2-5|14|TRBD2
TGTGCCTGGAGTCAAGGGACTAGCTTAGAGACCCAGTACTTC
CAWSQGTSLETQYF
>-|TRBV15|TRBJ2-5|13|-
TGTGCCACCAGCAGAGACCCCCAGGGGACCCAGTACTTC
CATSRDPQGTQYF
>-|TRBV6-5|TRBJ2-6|15|-
TGTGCCAGCAGTTACCGAGGCTCTGGGGCCAACGTCCTGACTTTC
CASSYRGSGANVLTF
>few|TRBV29-1|TRBJ1-1|16|-
TGCAGCGTGCAGGGACTAAACAGCTTCCCGAACACTGAAGCTTTCTTT
CSVQGLNSFPNTEAFF
>-|TRBV6-1|TRBJ2-1|15|TRBD2
TGTGCCAGCAGGAGGAGCGGGACTTCCTACAATGAGCAGTTCTTC
CASRRSGTSYNEQFF
>-|TRBV19|TRBJ1-1|13|-
TGTGCCAGTAGGATCTACAGGGACACTGAAGCTTTCTTT
CASRIYRDTEAFF
>-|TRBV7-9|TRBJ1-5|14|-
TGTGCCAGCAGCCCGGGCGGGGGCAATCAGCCCCAGCATTTT
CASSPGGGNQPQHF
>-|TRBV27|TRBJ2-7|17|TRBD1
TGTGCCAGCAGTTCCCCTCTCACCGGGACAGGGCAATACGAGCAGTACTTC
CASSSPLTGTGQYEQYF
>-|TRBV7-9|TRBJ2-7|15|TRBD2
TGTGCCAGCAGCTTAGCGACTAGCGGGAACTACGAGCAGTACTTC
CASSLATSGNYEQYF
>-|TRBV2|TRBJ1-2|19|TRBD1
TGTGCCAGCAGTGCTAGGGGAGGGGGCAGTAACTTCCATAACTATGGCTACACCTTC
CASSARGGGSNFHNYGYTF
>many|TRBV18|TRBJ1-1|13|-
TGTGCCAGCTCACCACCGGTATCCTCTGAAGCTTTCTTT
CASSPPVSSEAFF
>-|TRBV5-1|TRBJ2-7|15|-
TGCGCCAGCAGCTTGGATCGTACAGGGGAGGCCGAGCAGTACTTC
CASSLDRTGEAEQYF
>-|TRBV5-3|TRBJ1-3|17|-
TGTGCCAGAAGCTGGGCCGGCCGGGACGGTGGATATGACACCATATATTTT
CARSWAGRDGGYDTIYF
>-|TRBV5-4|TRBJ2-7|13|-
TGTGCCAGCAGCTTCGCGGACAGTTATAAGCAGTACTTC
CASSFADSYKQYF
>-|TRBV4-2|TRBJ1-3|16|-
TGTGCCAGCAGCCAGGAATCGGCAGGGAATGGAAACACCATATATTTT
CASSQESAGNGNTIYF
>-|TRBV7-2|TRBJ1-5|14|-
TGTGCCAGCAGCTGGGGGAGTGCGGGTCAGCCCCAGCATTTT
CASSWGSAGQPQHF
>-|TRBV11-3|TRBJ2-5|18|-
TGTGCCAGCAGCTTAGATCTTAAACAGGATGGGCACCAAGAGACCCAGTACTTC
CASSLDLKQDGHQETQYF
>-|TRBV28|TRBJ1-5|15|TRBD1
TGTGCCAGCAGTTTTCCGGGACAGGGCGGTCAGCCCCAGCATTTT
CASSFPGQGGQPQHF
>-|TRBV7-2|TRBJ1-3|15|-
TGTGCCAGCAGCTTAGCTCAGGGGCTCGGAAACACCATATATTTT
CASSLAQGLGNTIYF
>-|TRBV7-9|TRBJ2-4|14|TRBD2
TGTGCCAGCAGCCCCGGGACTAGCGGAAACATTCAGTACTTC
CASSPGTSGNIQYF
>-|TRBV2|TRBJ2-2|15|-
TGTGCCAGCAGTGAAGAGTCTTACGACACCGGGGAGCTGTTTTTT
CASSEESYDTGELFF